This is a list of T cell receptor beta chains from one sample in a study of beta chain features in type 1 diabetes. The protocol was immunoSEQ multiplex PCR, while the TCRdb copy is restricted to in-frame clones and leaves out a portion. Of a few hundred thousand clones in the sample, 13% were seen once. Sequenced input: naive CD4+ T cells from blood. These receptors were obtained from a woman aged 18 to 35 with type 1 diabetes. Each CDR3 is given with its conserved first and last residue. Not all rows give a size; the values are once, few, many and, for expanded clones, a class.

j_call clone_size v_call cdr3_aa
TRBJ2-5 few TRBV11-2 CASSLNGLAGGETQYF
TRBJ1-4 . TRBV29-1 CSVEQGGKLFF
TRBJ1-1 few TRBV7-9 CASSPVRGGRSTEAFF
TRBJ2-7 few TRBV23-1 CASSQMTSGRQTREQYF
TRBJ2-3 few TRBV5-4 CATRGDTQYF
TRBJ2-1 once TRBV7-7 CASSLRGVSSYNEQFF
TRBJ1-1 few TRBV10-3 CATKRREDGGTEAFF
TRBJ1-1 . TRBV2 CASMAGGPNTEAFF
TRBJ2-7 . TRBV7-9 CASTASGSGEQYF
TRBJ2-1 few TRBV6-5 CASSLRYNEQFF
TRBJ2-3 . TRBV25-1 CASKQGNTDTQYF
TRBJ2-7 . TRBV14 CASSQISGRGTEQYF
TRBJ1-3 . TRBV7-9 CASSFSLRNTIYF
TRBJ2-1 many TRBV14 CASSQDPSGKQFF
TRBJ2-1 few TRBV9 CASSEGEAGVYEQFF
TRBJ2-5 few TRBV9 CASLPGLVGTQYF
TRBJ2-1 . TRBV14 CASSQWATATYNEQFF
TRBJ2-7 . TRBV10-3 CAIQDGQGGYEQYF
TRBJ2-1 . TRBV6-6 CASSYSIETYNEQFF
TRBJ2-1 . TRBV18 CASSPGTSYPNEQFF
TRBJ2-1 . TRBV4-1 CASRTIADSYNEQFF
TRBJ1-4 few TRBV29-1 CSVGSGPREKLFF
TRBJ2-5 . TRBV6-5 CASSDRAVETQYF
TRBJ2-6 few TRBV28 CASVRGSSGANVLTF
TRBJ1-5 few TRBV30 CAWSVQNQPQHF
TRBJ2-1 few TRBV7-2 CASSFREGPYNEQFF
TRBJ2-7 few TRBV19 CASGDTSYEQYF
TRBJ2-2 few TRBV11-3 CASSLGSTNTGELFF
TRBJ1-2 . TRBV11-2 CASSRGTGSYGYTF
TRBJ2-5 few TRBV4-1 CASSQGQYQETQYF
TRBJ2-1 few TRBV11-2 CASSPLAGAPEQFF
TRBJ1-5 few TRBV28 CASTPGGHFNQPQHF
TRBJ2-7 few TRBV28 CASTEDRAYEQYF
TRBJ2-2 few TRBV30 CAWKGLAVNTGELFF
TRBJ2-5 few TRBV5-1 CASSLEGVLRETQYF
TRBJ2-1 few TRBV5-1 CASSLGDRGGNEQFF
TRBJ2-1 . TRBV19 CASRSGLAGGPPTSYNEQFF
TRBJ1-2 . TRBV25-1 CASSASRGGYTF
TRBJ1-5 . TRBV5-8 CASSFGQRPQHF
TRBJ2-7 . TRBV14 CASSQKMVGLYRTHYEQYF
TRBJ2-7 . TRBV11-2 CASSLDPRQGTTYEQYF
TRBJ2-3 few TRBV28 CASSWSFGERTDTQYF
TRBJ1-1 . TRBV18 CASSPPGGWNTEAFF
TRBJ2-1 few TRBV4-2 CASSQAREAEQFF
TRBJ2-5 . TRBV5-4 CASSSGGEGRKTQYF
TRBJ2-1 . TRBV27 CATFSVRGTPYNEQFF
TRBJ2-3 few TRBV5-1 CASHRTSGRANTDTQYF
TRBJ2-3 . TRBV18 CASSRLLAGSTDTQYF
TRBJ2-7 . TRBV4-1 CASSQVALAGTITYEQYF
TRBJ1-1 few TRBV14 CASRRTVDPTTEAFF
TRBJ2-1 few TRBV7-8 CASSLLASGSSNEQFF
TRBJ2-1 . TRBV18 CASSPRREGYNEQFF
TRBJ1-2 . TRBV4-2 CASSPRTGTDGYTF